The 21 T cell receptor beta chains below all came from one sample that was sequenced in a study of OX40 agonist ivuxolimab in advanced cancers. Sequenced by immunoSEQ multiplex PCR; TCRdb stores in-frame clones only, minus some. This sample yields about 60,000 clones, of which about 88% are seen a single time; 3.9% belongs to the top ten. This specimen consisted of CD4+ or CD8+ T cells sorted from blood, obtained in a trial of the OX40 agonist ivuxolimab. The receptors derive from an adult with an advanced solid tumor such as melanoma, head and neck, liver or kidney cancer.

V usage is TRBV7-2 and J usage is TRBJ2-3, with D tentatively TRBD2 (6 bases). The V and J ends lost 5 bases and 5 bases respectively, with 8 bases between them. CDR1 SGHTA and CDR2 FQGNSA come from the germline V gene. The CDR3 has 12 residues. The chain's CDR3 is CASSQGGDTQYF. The CDR3 DNA is TGTGCCAGCAGCCAGGGAGGAGATACGCAGTATTTT.

Turning to this clone: Other DNA sequences of this sample code for an identical CDR3. The chain combines TRBV5-1 with TRBJ1-4; 8 nucleotides agree with TRBD1. Trimming at V came to 0 bases and at J to 8 bases, leaving 3 bases not matched to a gene. The CDR3 covers 14 residues. Germline assignment: CDR1 SGHRS and CDR2 YFSETQ. The CDR3 protein is CASSLDRGDEKLFF. The CDR3 nucleotides read TGCGCCAGCAGCTTGGACAGGGGGGACGAAAAACTGTTTTTT.

The chain links TRBV29-1 to TRBJ2-6; D is undetermined. CDR3 size: 12 residues. V was clipped by 3 bases and J by 3 bases, with 3 bases between them. Per germline, CDR1 SQVTM and CDR2 ANQGSEA. DNA of the CDR3: TGCAGCGTTGATAGTGGGGCCAACGTCCTGACTTTC. It encodes CSVDSGANVLTF. The whole variable domain, remainder taken from reference TRBV29-1 and TRBJ2-6, is SAVISQKPSRDICQRGTSLTIQCQVDSQVTMMFWYRQQPGQSLTLIATANQGSEATYESGFVIDKFPISRPNLTFSTLTVSNMSPEDSSIYLCSVDSGANVLTFGAGSRLTVL.

This clone is a singleton in its sample. This chain connects TRBV27 to TRBJ1-5; D remains unclear. The V gene's germline CDR1 is MNHEY and CDR2 SMNVEV (reference sequence). Trimming shortened V by 7 bases and J by 2 bases, and 12 bases separated the two germline ends. The CDR3 loop spans 14 amino acids. In DNA form, the CDR3 reads TGTGCCAGCACCCCAACGGGAGGCAATCAGCCCCAGCATTTT. As protein: CASTPTGGNQPQHF.

The CDR3 sequence: CASSETWNTEAFF. The CDR3 DNA follows: TGTGCCAGCAGCGAAACATGGAACACTGAAGCTTTCTTT. V usage is TRBV7-6 and J usage is TRBJ1-1; D call uncertain. The CDR3 consists of 13 residues. Germline-derived CDR1 and CDR2 are SGHVS and FNYEAQ. V lost 5 bases, J lost 1 base, and 8 bases lay in between.

As regards this clone: One end of the junction fails to match germline, which may point to a read error. The chain combines TRBV5-1 with TRBJ1-1, with a weak D call TRBD1 (5 bases). CDR3 size: 15 residues. Germline-derived CDR1 and CDR2 are SGHRS and YFSETQ. As DNA, the CDR3 is TGTGCCAGCAGACGCCGGTGGGGACCAAACACTGAAGCTTTCTTT. Amino acid sequence: CASRRRWGPNTEAFF.

The J gene is TRBJ1-1, the V gene TRBV5-1, with D tentatively TRBD1 (6 bases). CDR1 is SGHRS, CDR2 YFSETQ, per germline. V was trimmed by 1 base and J by 1 base, leaving 11 bases between them. This CDR3 is 15 amino acids long. CDR3 in amino acids: CASSLSGGQNTEAFF. DNA for the CDR3: TGCGCCAGCAGCTTGAGTGGGGGCCAGAACACTGAAGCTTTCTTT.

The chain uses TRBV18 and TRBJ1-5, with 8 nucleotides matching TRBD1. This CDR3 has 15 amino acids. After removal of 6 bases from V and 7 bases from J, the junction contained 11 bases not matched to a gene. Per the germline V gene, CDR1 is KGHSH and CDR2 is LQKENI. The CDR3 region is CASSLGQGGVQPQHF. CDR3 sequence (DNA): TGTGCCAGCTCCCTCGGACAGGGAGGCGTGCAGCCCCAGCATTTT.

V is TRBV19 and J is TRBJ2-7; TRBD1 agrees at 9 bases. Germline assignment: CDR1 LNHDA and CDR2 SQIVND (reference sequence). The CDR3 loop spans 14 amino acids. V was pared by 4 bases and J by 6 bases, with 7 bases of the junction left unmatched. Here the CDR3 reads CASSKGQGPSEQYF. The CDR3 nucleotides are TGTGCCAGTAGTAAGGGACAGGGTCCCTCCGAGCAGTACTTC.

The V call is TRBV6-1, the J call TRBJ2-5, with TRBD2 matching over 7 bases. CDR1 and CDR2 (germline): MNHNS, SASEGT. V gave up 5 bases and J gave up 2 bases; unmatched junction bases: 5. CDR3 size: 14 residues. CDR3 nucleotide sequence: TGTGCCAGCAGTCGGGACTACGGTCAAGAGACCCAGTACTTC. Translation gives CASSRDYGQETQYF.

The chain links TRBV18 to TRBJ1-4; tentative D call: TRBD1 (5 bases). The CDR3 extends over 16 amino acids. CDR1 is KGHSH, CDR2 LQKENI, per germline. The V end lost 9 bases, the J end lost 5 bases, and 22 bases lay between the germline ends. CDR3 nucleotide sequence: TGTGCCAGTTCGTGGACACGATCCTCAGCAAATGAAAAACTGTTTTTT. Amino acid sequence: CASSWTRSSANEKLFF. The whole variable domain, filled in from reference TRBV18 and TRBJ1-4, reads NAGVMQNPRHLVRRRGQEARLRCSPMKGHSHVYWYRQLPEEGLKFMVYLQKENIIDESGMPKERFSAEFPKEGPSILRIQQVVRGDSAAYFCASSWTRSSANEKLFFGSGTQLSVL.

V and J are TRBV27 and TRBJ2-2; the D is unclear. Germline assignment: CDR1 MNHEY and CDR2 SMNVEV (reference sequence). The CDR3 has 13 residues. Trimming shortened V by 3 bases and J by 1 base, and 3 bases separated the two germline ends. The CDR3 bases are TGTGCCAGCAGTTTGGAGAACACCGGGGAGCTGTTTTTT. Translation gives CASSLENTGELFF.

In regard to this clone: The same CDR3 arises from other DNA sequences in this sample as well. The chain carries TRBV9 and TRBJ1-2; 7 bases match TRBD1. The trim removed 3 bases at V and 3 bases at J, leaving 2 bases unmatched. CDR1 is SGDLS, CDR2 YYNGEE, per germline. This CDR3 has 13 residues. This CDR3 reads CASSAGGDYGYTF. Here the CDR3 DNA reads TGTGCCAGCAGCGCAGGGGGGGACTATGGCTACACCTTC.

This chain connects TRBV6-5 to TRBJ2-3; D may be TRBD1 or TRBD2 (5 bases each). With 0 bases removed from V and 8 bases from J, the gap between germline ends came to 18 bases. The germline V gene has CDR1 MNHEY and CDR2 SVGAGI. This CDR3 is 16 amino acids long. CDR3 DNA: TGTGCCAGCAGTTACTCGAGGGCCAGGGTGGTTGGTACGCAGTATTTT. It is translated as CASSYSRARVVGTQYF.

The table lists this clone with a few counts. The chain links TRBV9 to TRBJ1-1; no reliable D call. This CDR3 region has 15 residues. The V gene lost 4 bases and the J gene lost 3 bases, with 16 bases spanning the gap. In germline, CDR1 is SGDLS, CDR2 YYNGEE. CDR3 in amino acids: CASSPPEGMYTEAFF. Here the CDR3 DNA reads TGTGCCAGCAGCCCGCCGGAGGGTATGTACACTGAAGCTTTCTTT.

As DNA, the CDR3 is TGCAGCGTTCGGACAGTTATGAACACTGAAGCTTTCTTT. Translated, it gives CSVRTVMNTEAFF. The chain links TRBV29-1 to TRBJ1-1, with D possibly being TRBD1 (6 bases). Trimming took 5 bases from V and 0 from J, leaving 10 bases between them. The germline gives CDR1 SQVTM, CDR2 ANQGSEA. There are 13 residues in the CDR3.

This rearrangement joins TRBV18 to TRBJ1-1; 11 nucleotides agree with TRBD1. The CDR3 totals 15 residues. Germline trimming cut 7 bases from V and 2 bases from J; bases unmatched to any gene: 6. CDR1 and CDR2 (germline): KGHSH, LQKENI. CDR3 sequence: CASFAGTGGNTEAFF. CDR3 nucleotide sequence: TGTGCCAGCTTTGCCGGGACAGGGGGAAACACTGAAGCTTTCTTT.

About this clone: Sequence at one end of the junction differs from germline and may be a read error. The J gene is TRBJ1-1, the V gene TRBV7-6, with D unresolved. The germline CDR1 and CDR2 sequences are SGHVS and FNYEAQ. There are 13 residues in the CDR3. The CDR3 here is CASSLTVNTEVFF. CDR3 coding DNA: TGTGCCAGCAGCTTAACCGTAAACACTGAAGTTTTCTTT.

The J gene is TRBJ1-5, the V gene TRBV5-1; no definite D call. Trimming removed 7 bases from V and 4 bases from J, with 18 bases in between. CDR1 and CDR2 (germline): SGHRS, YFSETQ. The CDR3 runs to 15 residues. The CDR3 DNA reads as TGCGCCAGCCGCATTAGCGCAGGCGGAAATCAGCCCCAGCATTTT. It yields the protein CASRISAGGNQPQHF. Based on the CDR3 plus reference TRBV5-1 and TRBJ1-5, the full variable domain is KAGVTQTPRYLIKTRGQQVTLSCSPISGHRSVSWYQQTPGQGLQFLFEYFSETQRNKGNFPGRFSGRQFSNSRSEMNVSTLELGDSALYLCASRISAGGNQPQHFGDGTRLSIL.

CDR3 amino acids: CASSISRAERRAFF. The CDR3 DNA sequence: TGTGCCAGCAGCATTAGCAGGGCCGAAAGGCGCGCTTTCTTT. The chain links TRBV11-3 to TRBJ1-1; tentative D call: TRBD1 (5 bases). V was cut by 5 bases and J by 11 bases, with 21 bases left in between. This CDR3 contains 14 residues. Germline V gene sequence: CDR1 SGHNT, CDR2 YENEEA.

The chain links TRBV27 to TRBJ2-7; D is uncertain. Germline CDR1 reads MNHEY; CDR2 reads SMNVEV (reference sequence). Deletions cut 3 bases from V and 1 base from J, with 10 bases between. The CDR3 consists of 14 residues. CDR3 sequence: CASSFRPGSYEQYF. The CDR3 DNA sequence: TGTGCCAGCAGTTTCAGGCCCGGATCCTACGAGCAGTACTTC.